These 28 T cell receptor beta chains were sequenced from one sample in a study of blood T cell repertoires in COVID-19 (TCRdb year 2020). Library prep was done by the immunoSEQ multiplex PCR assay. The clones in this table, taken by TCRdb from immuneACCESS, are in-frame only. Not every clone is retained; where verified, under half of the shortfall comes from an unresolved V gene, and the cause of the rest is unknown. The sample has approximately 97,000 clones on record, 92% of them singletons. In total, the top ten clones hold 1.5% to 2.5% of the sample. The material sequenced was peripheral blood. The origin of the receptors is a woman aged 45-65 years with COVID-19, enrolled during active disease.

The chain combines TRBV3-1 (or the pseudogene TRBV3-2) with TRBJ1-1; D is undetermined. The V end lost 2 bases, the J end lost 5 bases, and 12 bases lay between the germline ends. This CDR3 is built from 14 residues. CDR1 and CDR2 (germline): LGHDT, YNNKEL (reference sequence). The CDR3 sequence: CASSQRTGRTEAFF. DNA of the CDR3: TGTGCCAGCAGCCAAAGGACCGGGAGGACTGAAGCTTTCTTT.

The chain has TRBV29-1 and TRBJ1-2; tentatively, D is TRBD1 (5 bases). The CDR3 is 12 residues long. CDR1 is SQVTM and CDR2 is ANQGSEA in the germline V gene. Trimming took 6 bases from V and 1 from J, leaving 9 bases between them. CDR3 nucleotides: TGCAGCGTGACAGAGTATAACTATGGCTACACCTTC. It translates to CSVTEYNYGYTF.

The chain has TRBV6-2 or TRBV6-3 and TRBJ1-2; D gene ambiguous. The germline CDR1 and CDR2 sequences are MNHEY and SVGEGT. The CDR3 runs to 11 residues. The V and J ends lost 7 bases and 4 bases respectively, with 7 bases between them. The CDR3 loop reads CASTPGYGYTF. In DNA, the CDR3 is TGTGCCAGCACCCCCGGCTATGGCTACACCTTC.

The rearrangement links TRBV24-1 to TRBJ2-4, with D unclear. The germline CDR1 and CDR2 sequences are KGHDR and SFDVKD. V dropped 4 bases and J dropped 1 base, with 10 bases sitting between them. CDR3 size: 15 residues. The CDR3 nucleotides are TGTGCCACCAGTGACCCCCGTGAGGCCAAAAACATTCAGTACTTC. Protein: CATSDPREAKNIQYF.

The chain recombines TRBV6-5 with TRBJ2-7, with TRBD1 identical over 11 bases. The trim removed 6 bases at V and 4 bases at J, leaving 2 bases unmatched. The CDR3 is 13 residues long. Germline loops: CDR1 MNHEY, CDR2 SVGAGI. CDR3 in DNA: TGTGCCAGCAGCCGGGACAGGGGGTACGAGCAGTACGTC. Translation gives CASSRDRGYEQYV.

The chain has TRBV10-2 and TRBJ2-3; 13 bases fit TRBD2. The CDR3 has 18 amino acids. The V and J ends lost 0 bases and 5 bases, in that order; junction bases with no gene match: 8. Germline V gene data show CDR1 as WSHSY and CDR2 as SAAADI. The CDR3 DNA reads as TGCGCCAGCAGTGAGTCGCTACTAGCGGGGGGGCCTAGAGATACGCAGTATTTT. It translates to CASSESLLAGGPRDTQYF.

DNA for the CDR3: TGTGCCAGCAGCTCCCCCGGACAGGCCACCTACGAGCAGTACTTC. This sequence encodes CASSSPGQATYEQYF. The rearrangement uses TRBV7-2 and TRBJ2-7; the match to TRBD1 covers 7 bases. CDR1 is SGHTA, CDR2 FQGNSA, per germline. J gave up 2 bases and V 4 bases, and 8 bases lay outside the gene matches. The CDR3 consists of 15 residues.

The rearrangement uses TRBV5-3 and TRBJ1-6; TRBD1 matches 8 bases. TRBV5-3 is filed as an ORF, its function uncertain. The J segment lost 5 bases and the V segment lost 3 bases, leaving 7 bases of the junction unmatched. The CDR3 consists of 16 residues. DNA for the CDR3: TGTGCCAGAAGCTCCAGGGGGCCTGGAGATAATTCACCCCTCCACTTT. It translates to CARSSRGPGDNSPLHF.

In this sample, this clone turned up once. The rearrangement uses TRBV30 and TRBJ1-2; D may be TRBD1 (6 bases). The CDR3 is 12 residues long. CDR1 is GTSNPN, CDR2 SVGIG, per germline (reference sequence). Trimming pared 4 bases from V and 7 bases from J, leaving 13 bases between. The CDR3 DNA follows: TGTGCCTGGACCCTTGACAGGTTTGGCTACACCTTC. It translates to CAWTLDRFGYTF.

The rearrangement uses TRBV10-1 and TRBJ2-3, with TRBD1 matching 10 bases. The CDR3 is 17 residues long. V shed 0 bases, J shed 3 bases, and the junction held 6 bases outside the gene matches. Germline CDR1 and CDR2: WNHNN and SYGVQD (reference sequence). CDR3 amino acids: CASSESVGGQGTDTQYF. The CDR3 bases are TGCGCCAGCAGTGAGTCGGTTGGGGGACAGGGGACAGATACGCAGTATTTT.

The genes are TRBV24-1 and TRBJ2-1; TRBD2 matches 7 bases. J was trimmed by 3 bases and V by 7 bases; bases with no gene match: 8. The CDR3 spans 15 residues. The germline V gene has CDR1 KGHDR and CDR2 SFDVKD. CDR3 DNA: TGTGCCACCAGCCTGGGGGGGGGAGACTACAATGAGCAGTTCTTC. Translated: CATSLGGGDYNEQFF.

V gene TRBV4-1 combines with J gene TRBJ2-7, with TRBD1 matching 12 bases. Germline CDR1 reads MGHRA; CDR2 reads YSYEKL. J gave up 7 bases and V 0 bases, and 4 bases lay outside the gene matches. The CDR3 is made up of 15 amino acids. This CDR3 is CASSQERDRGLEQYF. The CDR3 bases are TGCGCCAGCAGCCAAGAACGGGACAGGGGGCTTGAGCAGTACTTC.

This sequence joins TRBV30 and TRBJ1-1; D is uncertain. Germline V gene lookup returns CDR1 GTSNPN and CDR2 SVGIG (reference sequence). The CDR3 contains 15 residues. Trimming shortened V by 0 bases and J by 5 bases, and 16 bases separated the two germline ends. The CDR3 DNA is TGTGCCTGGAGTGTACAAGGCTCCCGGAGAACTGAAGCTTTCTTT. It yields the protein CAWSVQGSRRTEAFF.

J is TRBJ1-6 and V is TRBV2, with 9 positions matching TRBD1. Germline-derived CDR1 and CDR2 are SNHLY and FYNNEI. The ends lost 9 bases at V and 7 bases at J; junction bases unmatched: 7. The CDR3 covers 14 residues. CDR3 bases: TGTGCCAGTCGGACAGGGGTTGAGAATTCACCCCTCCACTTT. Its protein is CASRTGVENSPLHF.

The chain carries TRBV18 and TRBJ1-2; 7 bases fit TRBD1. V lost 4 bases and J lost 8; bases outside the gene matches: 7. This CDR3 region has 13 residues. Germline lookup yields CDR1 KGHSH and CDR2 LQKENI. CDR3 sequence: CASSLGRGDGYTF. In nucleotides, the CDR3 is TGTGCCAGCTCACTAGGCAGGGGGGACGGCTACACCTTC.

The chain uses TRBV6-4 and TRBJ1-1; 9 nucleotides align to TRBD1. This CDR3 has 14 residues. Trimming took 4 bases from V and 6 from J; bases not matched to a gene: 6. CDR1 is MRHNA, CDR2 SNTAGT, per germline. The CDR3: CASSVDRGDAEAFF. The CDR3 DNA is TGTGCCAGCAGTGTAGACAGGGGGGACGCTGAAGCTTTCTTT.

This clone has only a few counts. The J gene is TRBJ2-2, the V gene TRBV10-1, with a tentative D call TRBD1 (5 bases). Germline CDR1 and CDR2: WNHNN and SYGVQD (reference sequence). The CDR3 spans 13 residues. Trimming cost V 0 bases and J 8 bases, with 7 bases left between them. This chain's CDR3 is CASSESRAGELFF. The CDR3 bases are TGCGCCAGCAGTGAGTCCAGGGCAGGGGAGCTGTTTTTT.

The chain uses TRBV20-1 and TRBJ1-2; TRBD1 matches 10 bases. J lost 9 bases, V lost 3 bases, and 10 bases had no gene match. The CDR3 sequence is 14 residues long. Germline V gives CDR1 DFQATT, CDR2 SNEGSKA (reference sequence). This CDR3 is CSASGMTGGISYTF. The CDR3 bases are TGCAGTGCTAGTGGTATGACAGGGGGCATCAGCTACACCTTC.

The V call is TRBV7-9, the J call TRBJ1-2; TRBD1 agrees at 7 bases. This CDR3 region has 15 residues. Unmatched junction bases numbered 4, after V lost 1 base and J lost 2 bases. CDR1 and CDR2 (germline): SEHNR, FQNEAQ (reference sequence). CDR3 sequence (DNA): TGTGCCAGCAGCTTAGATGAGGGGGCGAACTATGGCTACACCTTC. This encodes CASSLDEGANYGYTF.

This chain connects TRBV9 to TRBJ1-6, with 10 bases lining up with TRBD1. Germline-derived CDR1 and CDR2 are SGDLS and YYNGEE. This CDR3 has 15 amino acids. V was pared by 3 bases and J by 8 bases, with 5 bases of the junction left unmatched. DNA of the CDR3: TGTGCCAGCAGCGCTTCCGGGACAGGGGATTCACCCCTCCACTTT. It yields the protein CASSASGTGDSPLHF. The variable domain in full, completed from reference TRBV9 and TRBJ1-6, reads DSGVTQTPKHLITATGQRVTLRCSPRSGDLSVYWYQQSLDQGLQFLIQYYNGEERAKGNILERFSAQQFPDLHSELNLSSLELGDSALYFCASSASGTGDSPLHFGNGTRLTVT.

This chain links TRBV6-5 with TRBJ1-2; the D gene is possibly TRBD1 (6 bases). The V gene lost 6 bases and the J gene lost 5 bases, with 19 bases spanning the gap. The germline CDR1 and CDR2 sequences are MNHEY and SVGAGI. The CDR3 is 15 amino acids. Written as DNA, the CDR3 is TGTGCCAGCAGACTACTCCCGGACAGTGAATATGGCTACACCTTC. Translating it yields CASRLLPDSEYGYTF.

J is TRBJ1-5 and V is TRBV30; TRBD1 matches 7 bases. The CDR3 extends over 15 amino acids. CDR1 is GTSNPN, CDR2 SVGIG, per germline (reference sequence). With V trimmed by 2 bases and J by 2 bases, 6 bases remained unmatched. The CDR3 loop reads CAWSTGVLGNQPQHF. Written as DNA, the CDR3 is TGTGCCTGGAGTACAGGGGTGTTGGGCAATCAGCCCCAGCATTTT.

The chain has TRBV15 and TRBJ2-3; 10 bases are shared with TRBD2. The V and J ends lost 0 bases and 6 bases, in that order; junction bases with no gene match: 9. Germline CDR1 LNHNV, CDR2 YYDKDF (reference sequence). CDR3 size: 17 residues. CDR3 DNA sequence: TGTGCCACCAGCAGAGACCCTAGCGGGGGACTTGGGGATACGCAGTATTTT. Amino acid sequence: CATSRDPSGGLGDTQYF.

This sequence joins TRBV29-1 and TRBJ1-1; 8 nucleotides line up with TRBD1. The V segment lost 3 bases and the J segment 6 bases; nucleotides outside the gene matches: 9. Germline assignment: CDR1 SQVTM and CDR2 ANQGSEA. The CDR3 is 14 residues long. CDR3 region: CSVDFGRGPPEAFF. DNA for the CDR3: TGCAGCGTTGATTTCGGCAGGGGGCCGCCTGAAGCTTTCTTT.

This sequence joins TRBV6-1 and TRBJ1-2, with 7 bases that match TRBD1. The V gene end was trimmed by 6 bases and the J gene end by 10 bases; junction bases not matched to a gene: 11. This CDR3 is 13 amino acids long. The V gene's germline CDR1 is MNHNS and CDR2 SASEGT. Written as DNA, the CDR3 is TGTGCCAGCAGCCCGGGACAGAGCCTATCCTACACCTTC. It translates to CASSPGQSLSYTF.

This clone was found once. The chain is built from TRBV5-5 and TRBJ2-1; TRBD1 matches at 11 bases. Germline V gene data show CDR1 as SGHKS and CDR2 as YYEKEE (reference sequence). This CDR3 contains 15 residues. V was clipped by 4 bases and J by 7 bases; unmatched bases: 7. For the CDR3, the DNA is TGTGCCAGCAGCCTACTGGGACAGGGGGTAAATGAGCAGTTCTTC. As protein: CASSLLGQGVNEQFF.

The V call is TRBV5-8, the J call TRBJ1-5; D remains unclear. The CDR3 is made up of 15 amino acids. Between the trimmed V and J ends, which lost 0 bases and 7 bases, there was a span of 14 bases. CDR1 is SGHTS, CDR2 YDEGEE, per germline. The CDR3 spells CASSLEADERQPQHF. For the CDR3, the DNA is TGTGCCAGCAGCTTGGAAGCGGACGAACGACAGCCCCAGCATTTT.

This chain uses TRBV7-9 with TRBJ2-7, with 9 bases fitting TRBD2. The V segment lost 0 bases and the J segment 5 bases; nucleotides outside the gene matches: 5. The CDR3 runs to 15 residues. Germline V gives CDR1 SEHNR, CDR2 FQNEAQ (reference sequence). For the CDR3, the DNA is TGTGCCAGCAGCTTAGCAGGCGGGGGGGACCACGAGCAGTACTTC. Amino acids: CASSLAGGGDHEQYF.